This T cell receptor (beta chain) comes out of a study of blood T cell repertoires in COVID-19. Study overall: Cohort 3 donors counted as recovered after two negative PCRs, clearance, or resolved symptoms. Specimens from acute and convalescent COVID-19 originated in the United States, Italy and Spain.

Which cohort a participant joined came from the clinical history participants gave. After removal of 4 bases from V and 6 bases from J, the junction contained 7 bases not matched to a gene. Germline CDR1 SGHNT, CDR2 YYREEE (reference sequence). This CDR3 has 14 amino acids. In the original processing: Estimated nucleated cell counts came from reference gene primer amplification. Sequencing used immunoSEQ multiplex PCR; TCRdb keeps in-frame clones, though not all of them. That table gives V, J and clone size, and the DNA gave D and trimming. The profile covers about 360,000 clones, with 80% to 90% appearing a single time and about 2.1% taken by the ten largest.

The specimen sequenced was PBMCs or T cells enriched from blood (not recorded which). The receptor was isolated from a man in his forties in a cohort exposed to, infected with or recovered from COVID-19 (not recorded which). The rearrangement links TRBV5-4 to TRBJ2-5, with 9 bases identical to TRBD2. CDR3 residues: CASSTVSGSKTQYF. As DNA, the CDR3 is TGTGCCAGCAGCACCGTTAGCGGGAGTAAGACCCAGTACTTC.